What follows are 31 T cell receptor beta chains derived from one specimen sequenced in a study of blood T cell repertoires in COVID-19. Only in-frame clones appear in the TCRdb table, and some are missing; sequencing was by immunoSEQ multiplex PCR. The sample holds 200,000 to 250,000 clones, approximately 90% seen once. Material: PBMCs or T cells enriched from blood (not recorded which). The source of these receptors is a man aged 25 to 45 who had recovered from COVID-19.

The chain is built from TRBV3-1 (or the pseudogene TRBV3-2) and TRBJ2-2; a weak D match, TRBD2 (6 bases). Germline assignment: CDR1 LGHDT and CDR2 YNNKEL (reference sequence). CDR3 length equals 18 residues. Trimming stripped 4 bases from V and 0 bases from J, with 18 bases between. In DNA, the CDR3 is TGTGCCAGCAGCCGTGTAGGAGGAGGGAATTCGAACACCGGGGAGCTGTTTTTT. Amino acid sequence: CASSRVGGGNSNTGELFF.

CDR3: CASSQERGTNQPQHF. CDR3 bases: TGTGCCAGCAGCCAAGAACGGGGGACCAATCAGCCCCAGCATTTT. The chain carries TRBV3-1 (or the pseudogene TRBV3-2) and TRBJ1-5; perhaps TRBD1 as D (5 bases). Germline V gene data show CDR1 as LGHDT and CDR2 as YNNKEL (reference sequence). This CDR3 contains 15 residues. Trimming took 0 bases from V and 3 from J, leaving 9 bases between them.

This chain uses TRBV6-5 with TRBJ1-6; 7 positions match TRBD1. Germline assignment: CDR1 MNHEY and CDR2 SVGAGI. V lost 1 base to trimming and J lost 8 bases; unmatched junction nucleotides: 5. The CDR3 extends over 15 amino acids. Here the CDR3 reads CASSYLSRGDSPLHF. Written as DNA, the CDR3 is TGTGCCAGCAGTTACTTGAGCAGGGGGGATTCACCCCTCCACTTT.

This chain connects TRBV5-1 to TRBJ2-7; 11 bases match TRBD2. V lost 0 bases and J lost 6; bases outside the gene matches: 8. The CDR3 covers 16 residues. Germline CDR1 SGHRS, CDR2 YFSETQ. CDR3: CASSLDLAGGLGEQYF. For the CDR3, the DNA is TGCGCCAGCAGCTTGGATCTAGCGGGAGGTTTAGGCGAGCAGTACTTC.

This chain links TRBV4-1 with TRBJ2-1, with TRBD2 as a possible D gene (5 bases). Germline CDR1 reads MGHRA; CDR2 reads YSYEKL. The CDR3 has 17 residues. V was cut by 3 bases and J by 6 bases, with 21 bases left in between. The CDR3 protein is CASSQGPGWEKSNEQFF. The CDR3 DNA follows: TGCGCCAGCAGCCAGGGCCCCGGTTGGGAGAAGTCCAATGAGCAGTTCTTC.

This chain links TRBV18 with TRBJ1-4, with 9 bases lining up with TRBD1. V trimming: 4 bases; J trimming: 3 bases; junction bases outside the gene matches: 3. Germline lookup yields CDR1 KGHSH and CDR2 LQKENI. This CDR3 comprises 15 residues. For the CDR3, the DNA is TGTGCCAGCTCACTACAGGGGGCAGCTAATGAAAAACTGTTTTTT. Translation: CASSLQGAANEKLFF.

V usage is TRBV11-1 and J usage is TRBJ1-4, with no clear D. V was cut by 5 bases and J by 8 bases, with 12 bases left in between. Germline values: CDR1 SGHAT, CDR2 FQDESV (reference sequence). The CDR3 runs 13 residues. The CDR3 DNA reads as TGTGCCAGCAGCCCAGAGGGTCAAGAAAAACTGTTTTTT. It yields the protein CASSPEGQEKLFF.

The chain couples TRBV19 to TRBJ1-5; the D is unclear. Germline assignment: CDR1 LNHDA and CDR2 SQIVND (reference sequence). V dropped 5 bases and J dropped 3 bases, with 17 bases sitting between them. This CDR3 is built from 16 residues. This CDR3 reads CASSPARAGYNQPQHF. DNA of the CDR3: TGTGCCAGTAGTCCAGCGAGGGCAGGCTACAATCAGCCCCAGCATTTT.

In its sample, this clone was seen once. The CDR3, as DNA: TGTGCCAGCAGTAACAGGGTGACCACCGGGGAGCTGTTTTTT. It specifies CASSNRVTTGELFF. This chain connects TRBV2 to TRBJ2-2, with D possibly matching TRBD1 (6 bases). The CDR3 covers 14 residues. Trimming took 5 bases from V and 4 from J, leaving 11 bases between them. Germline V lookup: CDR1 SNHLY, CDR2 FYNNEI.

The chain uses TRBV10-3 and TRBJ2-7; TRBD1 might be the D (5 bases). V was pared by 0 bases and J by 6 bases, with 6 bases between. Per germline, CDR1 ENHRY and CDR2 SYGVKD. The CDR3 sequence is 12 residues long. The CDR3 DNA reads as TGTGCCATCAGTGAGTCAGGGGTCGAGCAGTACTTC. Protein: CAISESGVEQYF.

CDR3 loop: CASSEYNPMRQYF. CDR3 DNA: TGTGCCAGCAGTGAATATAACCCGATGAGGCAGTACTTC. The V and J genes are TRBV25-1 and TRBJ2-7; no clear D. V was trimmed by 0 bases and J by 9 bases, leaving 12 bases between them. The CDR3 totals 13 residues. CDR1 is MGHDK, CDR2 SYGVNS, per germline.

J is TRBJ2-3 and V is TRBV30; 7 bases line up with TRBD2. J gave up 4 bases and V 5 bases, and 9 bases lay outside the gene matches. The CDR3 is made up of 14 amino acids. Germline V gene data show CDR1 as GTSNPN and CDR2 as SVGIG (reference sequence). CDR3 region: CAWRAAGPADTQYF. CDR3 bases: TGTGCCTGGCGTGCAGCGGGACCCGCAGATACGCAGTATTTT.

This rearrangement joins TRBV30 to TRBJ1-5; D call uncertain. The V gene's germline CDR1 is GTSNPN and CDR2 SVGIG (reference sequence). The ends were cut back, 0 bases at V and 6 bases at J, with 9 bases in the middle. The CDR3 contains 13 residues. The CDR3 sequence is CAWSVRGIQPQHF. CDR3 sequence (DNA): TGTGCCTGGAGTGTACGGGGAATTCAGCCCCAGCATTTT.

This chain uses TRBV7-2 with TRBJ2-7; TRBD2 matches 7 bases. This CDR3 contains 15 residues. From germline, CDR1 is SGHTA and CDR2 FQGNSA. V shed 5 bases, J shed 2 bases, and the junction held 9 bases outside the gene matches. Here the CDR3 DNA reads TGTGCCAGCAGCCCGGAGCGGGATAGTACCTACGAGCAGTACTTC. This encodes CASSPERDSTYEQYF.

The V call is TRBV19, the J call TRBJ2-2; D might be TRBD1 (5 bases). Germline V gene sequence: CDR1 LNHDA, CDR2 SQIVND (reference sequence). This CDR3 contains 15 residues. V was clipped by 1 base and J by 2 bases, with 8 bases between them. DNA of the CDR3: TGTGCCAGTAGTATAGGACAGCTCAACACCGGGGAGCTGTTTTTT. It encodes CASSIGQLNTGELFF.

This chain connects TRBV6-4 to TRBJ1-2, with TRBD1 as a possible D gene (6 bases). The germline V gene encodes CDR1 MRHNA and CDR2 SNTAGT. There are 14 residues in the CDR3. V dropped 4 bases and J dropped 2 bases, with 11 bases sitting between them. The CDR3 DNA sequence: TGTGCCAGCAGTGCCACAGGGACGAACTATGGCTACACCTTC. Its translation: CASSATGTNYGYTF.

The chain combines TRBV6-5 with TRBJ1-2; the match to TRBD1 covers 7 bases. The J segment lost 8 bases and the V segment lost 10 bases, leaving 7 bases of the junction unmatched. The CDR3 is 11 residues long. Per germline, CDR1 MNHEY and CDR2 SVGAGI. CDR3 in amino acids: CATTPGQGYTF. The CDR3 nucleotides are TGTGCCACTACACCGGGACAGGGCTACACCTTC.

V and J are TRBV19 and TRBJ1-6; 11 positions match TRBD1. The V gene end was trimmed by 6 bases and the J gene end by 9 bases; junction bases not matched to a gene: 7. Germline V gene sequence: CDR1 LNHDA, CDR2 SQIVND (reference sequence). The CDR3 spans 15 residues. Written as DNA, the CDR3 is TGTGCCAGTAGACGGCCCGGGACAGGGGGTTCACCCCTCCACTTT. This encodes CASRRPGTGGSPLHF.

The chain employs TRBV4-2 and TRBJ2-2; the match to TRBD1 covers 7 bases. CDR3 length: 18 residues. V lost 1 base and J lost 0; bases outside the gene matches: 8. The germline CDR1 and CDR2 sequences are LGHNA and YNFKEQ. CDR3 DNA: TGTGCCAGCAGCCAAGTCACCGGACAGGCGTCGAACACCGGGGAGCTGTTTTTT. It specifies CASSQVTGQASNTGELFF.

J is TRBJ2-3 and V is TRBV29-1; 7 nucleotides match TRBD2. There are 13 residues in the CDR3. With 4 bases clipped from V and 1 base from J, the junction kept 2 bases outside the gene matches. Germline V gene data show CDR1 as SQVTM and CDR2 as ANQGSEA. The CDR3 region has the DNA TGCAGCGTTGGGGACTACCGCACAGATACGCAGTATTTT. It codes for CSVGDYRTDTQYF.

V usage is TRBV13 and J usage is TRBJ2-2; 8 nucleotides match TRBD1. Germline V CDR1 and CDR2: PRHDT, FYEKMQ (reference sequence). Germline trimming cut 6 bases from V and 8 bases from J; bases unmatched to any gene: 11. The CDR3 covers 15 residues. The chain's CDR3 is CASRGQEGGTGELFF. The CDR3 bases are TGTGCCAGCAGGGGACAGGAAGGAGGTACGGGGGAGCTGTTTTTT.

The gene calls are TRBV5-1 and TRBJ2-7, with 11 nucleotides matching TRBD1. The V gene end was trimmed by 4 bases and the J gene end by 3 bases; junction bases not matched to a gene: 3. CDR1 and CDR2 from the germline V gene are SGHRS and YFSETQ. The CDR3 is 14 residues long. The CDR3 sequence is CASSQGQGVYEQYF. The CDR3 coding sequence is TGCGCCAGCAGCCAGGGACAGGGGGTCTACGAGCAGTACTTC.

The chain links TRBV25-1 to TRBJ2-3; TRBD2 aligns across 10 bases. Germline V lookup: CDR1 MGHDK, CDR2 SYGVNS. This CDR3 spans 16 amino acids. V lost 7 bases, J lost 2 bases, and 9 bases stayed unmatched. The CDR3 nucleotides are TGTGCCAGCAAATCTTGGACTAGCGGTTACACAGATACGCAGTATTTT. Translation: CASKSWTSGYTDTQYF.

This rearrangement joins TRBV10-3 to TRBJ1-2; 11 nucleotides line up with TRBD1. J was trimmed by 4 bases and V by 7 bases; bases with no gene match: 8. CDR1 and CDR2 (germline): ENHRY, SYGVKD. The CDR3 has 15 residues. This CDR3 reads CAINQYGTGGYGYTF. The CDR3 DNA follows: TGTGCCATCAATCAATACGGGACAGGGGGCTATGGCTACACCTTC.

This rearrangement joins TRBV27 to TRBJ1-5, with D tentatively TRBD1 (5 bases). V gave up 2 bases and J gave up 1 base, with 12 bases separating them. The CDR3 runs to 16 residues. Germline V lookup: CDR1 MNHEY, CDR2 SMNVEV (reference sequence). DNA for the CDR3: TGTGCCAGCAGTTTAAGGGGCGAGTGGAGCAATCAGCCCCAGCATTTT. This gives the protein CASSLRGEWSNQPQHF.

The chain recombines TRBV28 with TRBJ1-5; no clear D. Trimming took off 3 bases at V and 4 bases at J, with 4 bases between the two ends. Germline V gives CDR1 MDHEN, CDR2 SYDVKM. The CDR3 extends over 12 amino acids. The CDR3 here is CASSFENQPQHF. In DNA, the CDR3 is TGTGCCAGCAGTTTTGAGAATCAGCCCCAGCATTTT. The full variable domain, in which reference TRBV28 and TRBJ1-5 provide the parts outside the CDR3, is DVKVTQSSRYLVKRTGEKVFLECVQDMDHENMFWYRQDPGLGLRLIYFSYDVKMKEKGDIPEGYSVSREKKERFSLILESASTNQTSMYLCASSFENQPQHFGDGTRLSIL.

V and J are TRBV10-3 and TRBJ1-4; D possibly corresponds to TRBD1 (6 bases). V was cut by 8 bases and J by 6 bases, with 10 bases left in between. The CDR3 sequence is 12 residues long. Germline lookup yields CDR1 ENHRY and CDR2 SYGVKD. The CDR3 loop is CAISRGDEKLFF. CDR3 nucleotide sequence: TGTGCCATCTCCAGGGGAGATGAAAAACTGTTTTTT.

The chain employs TRBV5-6 and TRBJ1-2; 8 nucleotides line up with TRBD1. Germline loops: CDR1 SGHDT, CDR2 YYEEEE. Trimming at V came to 1 base and at J to 8 bases, leaving 4 bases not matched to a gene. The CDR3 runs to 13 residues. CDR3 sequence: CASSLRTGMGYTF. The CDR3, as DNA: TGTGCCAGCAGCTTGCGGACAGGGATGGGCTACACCTTC.

The J gene is TRBJ2-3, the V gene TRBV4-1; possibly TRBD2 for D (6 bases). The CDR3 is made up of 14 amino acids. The V end lost 4 bases, the J end lost 0 bases, and 8 bases lay between the germline ends. Germline lookup yields CDR1 MGHRA and CDR2 YSYEKL. As DNA, the CDR3 is TGCGCCAGCAGCCTCGGACTAAGCACAGATACGCAGTATTTT. Protein product: CASSLGLSTDTQYF.

The chain couples TRBV29-1 to TRBJ2-1, with TRBD2 as a possible D gene (5 bases). The CDR3 contains 9 residues. Germline V gene data show CDR1 as SQVTM and CDR2 as ANQGSEA. Trimming pared 4 bases from V and 10 bases from J, leaving 5 bases between. As DNA, the CDR3 is TGCAGCGTTGGGAGGGAGCAGTTCTTC. Protein: CSVGREQFF.

The chain couples TRBV30 to TRBJ1-6; 10 bases align to TRBD1. The CDR3 length is 15 residues. Trimming took 2 bases from V and 9 from J; bases not matched to a gene: 7. Germline CDR1 reads GTSNPN; CDR2 reads SVGIG (reference sequence). CDR3 nucleotide sequence: TGTGCCTGGAGTCCCCTCGGGACAGGGGCTTCACCCCTCCACTTT. It specifies CAWSPLGTGASPLHF.